One and the same sample provided the 3 T cell receptor beta chains below, sequenced in a study of cytomegalovirus exposure and HLA in healthy donors. Vbeta (60) and Jbeta (13) primers were used in the PCR. The repertoire was sequenced with immunoSEQ multiplex PCR; TCRdb's copy has only in-frame clones and lacks some. Of approximately 140,000 clones listed, around 80% are singletons. Sequenced material: PBMCs. These receptors were obtained from a man aged 35-49 years in good health and CMV-seronegative.

The chain combines TRBV6-5 with TRBJ2-1, with D possibly matching TRBD2 (7 bases). V gave up 2 bases and J gave up 3 bases, with 11 bases separating them. This CDR3 spans 15 amino acids. Germline loops: CDR1 MNHEY, CDR2 SVGAGI. The CDR3, as DNA: TGTGCCAGCAGTTACAAGGGGGGGATCTACAATGAGCAGTTCTTC. Its protein is CASSYKGGIYNEQFF.

The chain is built from TRBV7-9 and TRBJ1-4, with 9 bases lining up with TRBD1. CDR3 length equals 15 residues. Per germline, CDR1 SEHNR and CDR2 FQNEAQ (reference sequence). V lost 3 bases, J lost 7 bases, and 6 bases stayed unmatched. The CDR3 region has the DNA TGTGCCAGCAGCTTTTGGACAGGGGAAGGTGAAAAACTGTTTTTT. It is translated as CASSFWTGEGEKLFF.

The J gene is TRBJ2-1, the V gene TRBV4-1, with D tentatively TRBD1 (5 bases). Trimming left V 1 base short and J 5 bases short, with 15 bases between. Germline CDR1 MGHRA, CDR2 YSYEKL. The CDR3 loop spans 16 amino acids. CDR3: CASSQVSRRVDNEQFF. As DNA, the CDR3 is TGCGCCAGCAGCCAAGTCTCGCGCAGGGTGGACAATGAGCAGTTCTTC.